Described below is a single TCR beta chain sequence and its context. This sample is drawn from a study of blood T cell repertoires in COVID-19. The CDR3 has 14 residues. Germline V gene sequence: CDR1 MDHEN, CDR2 SYDVKM. V was pared by 4 bases and J by 7 bases, with 8 bases of the junction left unmatched. Only in-frame clones appear in the TCRdb table, and some are missing; sequencing was by immunoSEQ multiplex PCR. The sample lists around 210,000 clones, about 84% occurring once. The sequencing input was peripheral blood. This TCR derives from a woman over 75 with COVID-19, enrolled during active disease. The chain employs TRBV28 and TRBJ2-7; 9 bases agree with TRBD2. The DNA for the CDR3 is TGTGCCAGCAGTTCCCCAATAGCGGGAGCTGAGCAGTACTTC. It translates to CASSSPIAGAEQYF.